This section outlines one TCR beta chain sequence together with its context. The V end was cut by 0 bases, the J end by 4 bases, with 10 bases between. This CDR3 comprises 15 residues. Germline-derived CDR1 and CDR2 are MNHEY and SMNVEV (reference sequence). The method was immunoSEQ multiplex PCR; TCRdb's version includes in-frame clones alone and lacks a portion of them. The profile covers a few hundred thousand clones, with 88% appearing a single time and 0.95% to 1.1% taken by the ten largest. Cohorts were based on clinical histories the participants reported. The data are from a study of blood T cell repertoires in COVID-19.

The gene calls are TRBV27 and TRBJ1-5; possible D gene TRBD1, 5 bases. This receptor was obtained from a woman aged 30 to 39 who had been exposed to COVID-19. The sample was PBMCs or T cells enriched from blood (not recorded which). Here the CDR3 reads CASSLSMGGNQPQHF. The CDR3 DNA is TGTGCCAGCAGTTTATCGATGGGGGGGAATCAGCCCCAGCATTTT.